A single sample gave rise to the 5 T cell receptor beta chains below, sequenced in a study of blood T cell repertoires in COVID-19. Produced via immunoSEQ multiplex PCR; TCRdb's table is partial and in-frame only. The sample lists roughly 140,000 clones; around 84% were seen once. Sequenced: PBMCs or T cells enriched from blood (not recorded which). The receptors originated from a woman aged 45-59 years who had been exposed to COVID-19.

This clone was recorded a few times. The chain couples TRBV4-1 to TRBJ2-7; 8 positions match TRBD2. Germline CDR1 reads MGHRA; CDR2 reads YSYEKL. The CDR3 runs 18 residues. The V and J ends lost 4 bases and 2 bases, in that order; junction bases with no gene match: 16. The CDR3 is CASSPVGPGGAGTYEQYF. The CDR3 nucleotides read TGCGCCAGCAGCCCTGTCGGTCCGGGGGGGGCAGGGACCTACGAGCAGTACTTC.

The V and J genes are TRBV5-1 and TRBJ2-2, with TRBD1 matching 9 bases. V lost 0 bases to trimming and J lost 5 bases; unmatched junction nucleotides: 5. Germline values: CDR1 SGHRS, CDR2 YFSETQ. The CDR3 is 16 amino acids. CDR3 in DNA: TGCGCCAGCAGCTTGGCCCCGGGACAGGGTACCGGGGAGCTGTTTTTT. This encodes CASSLAPGQGTGELFF.

This clone has only a few counts. This sample also contains other DNA sequences that code for the same CDR3. The CDR3 loop is CASSYTGGSHEQYF. The CDR3 nucleotides read TGCGCCAGCAGCTACACAGGGGGGTCGCACGAGCAGTACTTC. The V gene is TRBV5-1, the J gene TRBJ2-7, with TRBD1 identical over 8 bases. Germline assignment: CDR1 SGHRS and CDR2 YFSETQ. J was trimmed by 5 bases and V by 3 bases; bases with no gene match: 7. This CDR3 comprises 14 residues.

The gene calls are TRBV12-3 or TRBV12-4 and TRBJ1-2; 9 bases align to TRBD1. V lost 3 bases to trimming and J lost 8 bases; unmatched junction nucleotides: 4. The CDR3 runs to 13 residues. In DNA form, the CDR3 reads TGTGCCAGCAGTTTGGACAGGGGTTGGGGCTACACCTTC. The encoded protein is CASSLDRGWGYTF.

The genes are TRBV19 and TRBJ2-1, with D possibly TRBD2 on 5 matching bases. Trimming took 10 bases from V and 5 from J, leaving 18 bases between them. Germline CDR1 reads LNHDA; CDR2 reads SQIVND (reference sequence). This CDR3 comprises 14 residues. CDR3 region: CATREAEEHNEQFF. The DNA for the CDR3 is TGTGCCACCCGGGAAGCGGAGGAACACAATGAGCAGTTCTTC.